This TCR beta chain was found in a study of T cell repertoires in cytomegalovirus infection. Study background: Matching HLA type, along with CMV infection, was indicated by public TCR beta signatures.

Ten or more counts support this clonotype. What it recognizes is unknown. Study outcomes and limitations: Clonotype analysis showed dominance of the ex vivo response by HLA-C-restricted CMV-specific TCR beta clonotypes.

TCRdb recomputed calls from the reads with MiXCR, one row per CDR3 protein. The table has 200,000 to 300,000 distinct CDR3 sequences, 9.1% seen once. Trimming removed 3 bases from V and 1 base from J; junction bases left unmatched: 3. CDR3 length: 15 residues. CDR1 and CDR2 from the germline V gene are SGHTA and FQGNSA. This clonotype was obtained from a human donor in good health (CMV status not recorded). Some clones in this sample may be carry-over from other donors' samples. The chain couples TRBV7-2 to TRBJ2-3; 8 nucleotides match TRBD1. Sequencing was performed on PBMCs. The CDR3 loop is CASSFDRGRTDTQYF. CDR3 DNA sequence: TGTGCCAGCAGCTTCGACAGGGGTCGCACAGATACGCAGTATTTT.